These 18 T cell receptor beta chains came from one sample sequenced in a study of control samples from healthy donors and cancer patients. The assay was immunoSEQ multiplex PCR, and TCRdb's table has in-frame clones only and misses some. This sample has just under 65,000 clones; about 82% occur once, and the top ten carry about 5%. The sequencing input was blood. The origin of the receptors is a man aged 40-55 years in good health.

V usage is TRBV7-9 and J usage is TRBJ2-7, with 7 bases matching TRBD1. V was pared by 3 bases and J by 5 bases, with 16 bases of the junction left unmatched. Germline V CDR1 and CDR2: SEHNR, FQNEAQ (reference sequence). The CDR3 runs to 17 residues. CDR3 DNA: TGTGCCAGCAGCTTTGGGAGTAGACAGGGACGAATCGACGAGCAGTACTTC. Amino acid sequence: CASSFGSRQGRIDEQYF.

The gene calls are TRBV30 and TRBJ2-7; D remains ambiguous. Trimming left V 2 bases short and J 3 bases short, with 20 bases between. The germline V gene encodes CDR1 GTSNPN and CDR2 SVGIG (reference sequence). The CDR3 contains 16 residues. CDR3 nucleotide sequence: TGTGCCTGGAGTTGGCGGCTTAGTAGTACCCTCTACGAGCAGTACTTC. It codes for CAWSWRLSSTLYEQYF.

The genes are TRBV11-2 and TRBJ2-5; D possibly matches TRBD1 or TRBD2 (5 bases each). This CDR3 has 14 residues. Germline values: CDR1 SGHAT, CDR2 FQNNGV. The V gene lost 5 bases and the J gene lost 5 bases, with 15 bases spanning the gap. CDR3 DNA: TGTGCCAGCAGCCCCGCCCGGGGCTTGGAGACCCAGTACTTC. This codes for CASSPARGLETQYF.

CDR3 nucleotides: TGCGCCAGCATTGTAAGAGGGGTAACAACTGAAGCTTTCTTT. Amino acid sequence: CASIVRGVTTEAFF. The chain joins TRBV10-1 to TRBJ1-1; weak D call: TRBD1 (5 bases). Germline-derived CDR1 and CDR2 are WNHNN and SYGVQD (reference sequence). This CDR3 has 14 amino acids. Trimming took off 7 bases at V and 5 bases at J, with 17 bases between the two ends.

The V call is TRBV19, the J call TRBJ2-1, with D possibly matching TRBD2 (7 bases). The V end was cut by 2 bases, the J end by 0 bases, with 11 bases between. Germline V CDR1 and CDR2: LNHDA, SQIVND (reference sequence). This CDR3 has 16 residues. DNA of the CDR3: TGTGCCAGTAGTATATGGGAGGGACACTCCTACAATGAGCAGTTCTTC. This gives the protein CASSIWEGHSYNEQFF.

This chain joins TRBV9 and TRBJ2-5; 8 positions agree with TRBD2. The CDR3 sequence is 16 residues long. With V trimmed by 3 bases and J by 2 bases, 9 bases remained unmatched. Germline assignment: CDR1 SGDLS and CDR2 YYNGEE. The CDR3 loop is CASSAGTGGHQETQYF. CDR3 sequence (DNA): TGTGCCAGCAGCGCAGGTACGGGGGGGCATCAAGAGACCCAGTACTTC.

J is TRBJ1-1 and V is TRBV6-5; D gene unclear. This CDR3 region has 13 residues. Germline values: CDR1 MNHEY, CDR2 SVGAGI. V shed 7 bases and J shed 1 base, with 10 bases lying between them. This CDR3 reads CASITWGNTEAFF. CDR3 DNA sequence: TGTGCCAGCATTACCTGGGGGAACACTGAAGCTTTCTTT.

This chain's CDR3 is CASSLIGGHNEQFF. CDR3 sequence (DNA): TGTGCCAGCAGCTTAATTGGGGGACACAATGAGCAGTTCTTC. This chain connects TRBV7-3 to TRBJ2-1; D may be TRBD1 or TRBD2 (5 bases each). The V end was cut by 1 base, the J end by 5 bases, with 9 bases between. Per germline, CDR1 SGHTA and CDR2 FQGTGA. This CDR3 region has 14 residues.

The J gene is TRBJ2-5, the V gene TRBV15; TRBD2 might be the D (7 bases). From germline, CDR1 is LNHNV and CDR2 YYDKDF (reference sequence). Trimming left V 0 bases short and J 4 bases short, with 12 bases between. This CDR3 contains 15 residues. CDR3 loop: CATSRDQGRGETQYF. The CDR3 DNA sequence: TGTGCCACCAGCAGAGATCAGGGGAGGGGAGAGACCCAGTACTTC.

This sequence joins TRBV6-4 and TRBJ2-1; D gene unclear. The germline V gene has CDR1 MRHNA and CDR2 SNTAGT. Trimming removed 2 bases at V and 3 bases at J, with 5 bases between. This CDR3 is built from 13 residues. The CDR3 nucleotides read TGTGCCAGCAGTGACACGGACTACAATGAGCAGTTCTTC. It is translated as CASSDTDYNEQFF.

The chain couples TRBV4-3 to TRBJ2-1; the D call may be TRBD1 or TRBD2 (6 bases each). The V and J ends lost 1 base and 4 bases respectively, with 11 bases between them. The CDR3 is made up of 15 amino acids. CDR1 is LGHNA, CDR2 YSLEER, per germline. The CDR3 DNA follows: TGCGCCAGCAGCCAAGCGGGGGCACAATACAATGAGCAGTTCTTC. Encoded protein: CASSQAGAQYNEQFF.

The chain joins TRBV6-2 or TRBV6-3 to TRBJ1-1; 8 bases fit TRBD1. J was trimmed by 1 base and V by 6 bases; bases with no gene match: 10. The CDR3 spans 16 residues. Per germline, CDR1 MNHEY and CDR2 SVGEGT. In nucleotides, the CDR3 is TGTGCCAGCAGCCGACATCAGGGGGCAGGGAACACTGAAGCTTTCTTT. This encodes CASSRHQGAGNTEAFF.

The chain is built from TRBV12-5 and TRBJ2-3, with a weak D call TRBD2 (6 bases). Trimming cost V 9 bases and J 0 bases, with 16 bases left between them. CDR1 is LGHNT, CDR2 FRNRAP, per germline. This CDR3 is 15 amino acids long. The CDR3 reads CASLFGRGSTDTQYF. The CDR3 bases are TGTGCTAGCCTTTTTGGTCGGGGGAGCACAGATACGCAGTATTTT.

The chain has TRBV3-1 (or the pseudogene TRBV3-2) and TRBJ1-4, with TRBD1 as a possible D gene (5 bases). Germline CDR1 and CDR2: LGHDT and YNNKEL (reference sequence). The CDR3 has 15 residues. The germline V and J ends were trimmed by 0 bases and 8 bases, with 13 bases remaining between them. The CDR3 loop reads CASSQDAGRLEKLFF. CDR3 sequence (DNA): TGTGCCAGCAGCCAAGACGCAGGGCGTTTGGAAAAACTGTTTTTT.

The chain combines TRBV20-1 with TRBJ1-1; 8 bases agree with TRBD1. V was pared by 6 bases and J by 6 bases, with 3 bases of the junction left unmatched. Germline CDR1 and CDR2: DFQATT and SNEGSKA (reference sequence). This CDR3 is built from 11 residues. This CDR3 reads CSAMTGAEAFF. In DNA form, the CDR3 reads TGCAGTGCGATGACAGGGGCTGAAGCTTTCTTT.

V and J are TRBV6-1 and TRBJ1-2; D gene unclear. This CDR3 has 16 amino acids. Trimming stripped 4 bases from V and 3 bases from J, with 18 bases between. The germline CDR1 and CDR2 sequences are MNHNS and SASEGT. The CDR3 DNA follows: TGTGCCAGCAGTGGTGGCCCGGCGGGCAAATACTATGGCTACACCTTC. It codes for CASSGGPAGKYYGYTF.

This chain uses TRBV5-5 with TRBJ2-7; 15 bases are a match to TRBD2. Trimming took 4 bases from V and 3 from J; bases not matched to a gene: 11. This CDR3 spans 18 amino acids. From germline, CDR1 is SGHKS and CDR2 YYEKEE (reference sequence). CDR3 amino acids: CASSDHGTSGRPFYEQYF. The CDR3 nucleotides are TGTGCCAGCAGCGACCACGGGACTAGCGGGAGGCCTTTCTACGAGCAGTACTTC.

The chain carries TRBV7-9 and TRBJ1-4; no clear D gene. Trimming took off 5 bases at V and 8 bases at J, with 9 bases between the two ends. There are 12 residues in the CDR3. Germline CDR1 and CDR2: SEHNR and FQNEAQ (reference sequence). DNA of the CDR3: TGTGCCAGCAGCCCGGAGGTGGAAAAACTGTTTTTT. It is translated as CASSPEVEKLFF.